This T cell receptor beta chain is from a study of PD-1 blockade in classical Hodgkin lymphoma. Using immunoSEQ multiplex PCR, the repertoire was profiled, and TCRdb retains in-frame clones only, with some absent. The sample contains around 23,000 clones, 70% to 90% of which appear only once. The germline V gene encodes CDR1 KGHSH and CDR2 LQKENI. Trimming removed 0 bases at V and 5 bases at J, with 7 bases between. The CDR3 runs to 13 residues. The time point here: cycle 4 day 1 (C4D1), after 6 weeks of nivolumab. No patient escaped relapse after autologous stem cell transplantation, and brentuximab vedotin exposure varied.

V and J are TRBV18 and TRBJ1-1; the D is unclear. The clonotype was recovered from a human donor with classical Hodgkin lymphoma. Source: peripheral blood mononuclear cells (PBMCs), taken before the fourth cycle of nivolumab. CDR3 bases: TGTGCCAGCTCACCACCTGGTGGGACTGAAGCTTTCTTT. It is translated as CASSPPGGTEAFF.